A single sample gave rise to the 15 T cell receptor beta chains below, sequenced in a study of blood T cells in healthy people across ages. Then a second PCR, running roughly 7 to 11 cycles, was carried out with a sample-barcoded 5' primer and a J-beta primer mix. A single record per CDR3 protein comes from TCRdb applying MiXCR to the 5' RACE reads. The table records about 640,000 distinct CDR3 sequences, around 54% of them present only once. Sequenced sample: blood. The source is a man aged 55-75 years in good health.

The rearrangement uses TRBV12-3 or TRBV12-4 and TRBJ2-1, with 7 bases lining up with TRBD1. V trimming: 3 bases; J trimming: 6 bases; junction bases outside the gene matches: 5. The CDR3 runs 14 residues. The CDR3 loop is CASSFGTALNEQFF. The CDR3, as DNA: TGTGCCAGCAGTTTCGGGACAGCCCTCAATGAGCAGTTCTTC.

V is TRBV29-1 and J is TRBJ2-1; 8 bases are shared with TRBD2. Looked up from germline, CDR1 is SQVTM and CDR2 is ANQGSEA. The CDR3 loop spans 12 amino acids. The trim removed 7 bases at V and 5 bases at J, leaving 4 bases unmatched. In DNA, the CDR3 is TGCAGCGCGACGGGAGGGAACAATGAGCAGTTCTTC. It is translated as CSATGGNNEQFF.

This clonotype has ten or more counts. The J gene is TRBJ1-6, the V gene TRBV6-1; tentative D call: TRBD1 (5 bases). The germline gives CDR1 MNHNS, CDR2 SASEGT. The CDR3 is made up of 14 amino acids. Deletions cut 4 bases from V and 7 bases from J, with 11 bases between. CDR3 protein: CASSGAGTNSPLHF. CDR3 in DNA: TGTGCCAGCAGTGGGGCAGGGACGAATTCACCCCTCCACTTT.

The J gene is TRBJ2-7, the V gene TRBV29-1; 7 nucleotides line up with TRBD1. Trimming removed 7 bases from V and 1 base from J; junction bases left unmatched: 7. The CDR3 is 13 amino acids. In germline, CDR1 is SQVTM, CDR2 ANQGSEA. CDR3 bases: TGCAGCGCCGCCCCGACAGGGTCCTACGAGCAGTACTTC. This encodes CSAAPTGSYEQYF.

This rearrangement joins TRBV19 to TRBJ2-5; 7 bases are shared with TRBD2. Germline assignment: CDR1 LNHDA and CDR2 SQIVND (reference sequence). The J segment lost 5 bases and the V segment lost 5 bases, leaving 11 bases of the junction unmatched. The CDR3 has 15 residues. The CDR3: CASSLAGTTGETQYF. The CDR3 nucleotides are TGTGCCAGTAGTCTTGCCGGGACTACGGGGGAGACCCAGTACTTC.

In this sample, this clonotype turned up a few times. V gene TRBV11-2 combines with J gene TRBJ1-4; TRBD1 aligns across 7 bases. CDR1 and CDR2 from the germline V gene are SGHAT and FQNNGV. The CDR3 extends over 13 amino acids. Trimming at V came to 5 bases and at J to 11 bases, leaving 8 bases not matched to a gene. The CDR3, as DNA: TGTGCCAGCAGCAAAGACAGGGCTGGGAAACTGTTTTTT. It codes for CASSKDRAGKLFF.

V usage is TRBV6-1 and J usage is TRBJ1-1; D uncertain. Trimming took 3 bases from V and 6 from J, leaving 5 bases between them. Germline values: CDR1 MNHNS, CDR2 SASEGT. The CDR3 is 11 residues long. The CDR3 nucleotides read TGTGCCAGCAGTGATGGCCCTGAAGCTTTCTTT. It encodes CASSDGPEAFF.

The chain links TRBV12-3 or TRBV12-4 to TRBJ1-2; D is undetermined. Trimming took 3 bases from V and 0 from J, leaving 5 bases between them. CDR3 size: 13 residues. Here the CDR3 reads CASSFESNYGYTF. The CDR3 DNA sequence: TGTGCCAGCAGTTTCGAATCTAACTATGGCTACACCTTC.

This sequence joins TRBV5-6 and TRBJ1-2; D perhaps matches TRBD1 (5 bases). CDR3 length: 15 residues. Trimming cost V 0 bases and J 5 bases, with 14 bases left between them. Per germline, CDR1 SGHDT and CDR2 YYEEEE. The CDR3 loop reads CASSLERGRVYGYTF. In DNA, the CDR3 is TGTGCCAGCAGCTTGGAGAGGGGCAGGGTGTATGGCTACACCTTC.

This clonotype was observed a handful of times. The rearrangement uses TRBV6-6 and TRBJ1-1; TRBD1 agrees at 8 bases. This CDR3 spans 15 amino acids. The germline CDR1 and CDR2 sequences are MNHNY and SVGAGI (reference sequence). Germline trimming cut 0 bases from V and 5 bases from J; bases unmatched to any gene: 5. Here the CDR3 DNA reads TGTGCCAGCAGTTACTCCCCAGACAGGGGAACTGAAGCTTTCTTT. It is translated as CASSYSPDRGTEAFF.

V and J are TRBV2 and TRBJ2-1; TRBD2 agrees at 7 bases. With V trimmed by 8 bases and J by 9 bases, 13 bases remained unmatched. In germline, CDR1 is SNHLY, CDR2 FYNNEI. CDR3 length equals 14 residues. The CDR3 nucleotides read TGTGCCAGCGGATCCAGGGAGGGATCGGGTGAGCAGTTCTTC. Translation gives CASGSREGSGEQFF. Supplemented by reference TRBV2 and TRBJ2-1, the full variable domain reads EPEVTQTPSHQVTQMGQEVILRCVPISNHLYFYWYRQILGQKVEFLVSFYNNEISEKSEIFDDQFSVERPDGSNFTLKIRSTKLEDSAMYFCASGSREGSGEQFFGPGTRLTVL.

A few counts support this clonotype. The CDR3 DNA is TGTGCCAGCAGCTTAACAGGGGGCCACTCACCCCTCCACTTT. Its translation: CASSLTGGHSPLHF. The V gene is TRBV7-2, the J gene TRBJ1-6; 9 nucleotides match TRBD1. Unmatched junction bases numbered 3, after V lost 2 bases and J lost 10 bases. The CDR3 is made up of 14 amino acids. CDR1 is SGHTA, CDR2 FQGNSA, per germline. The variable domain in full, completed from reference TRBV7-2 and TRBJ1-6, reads GAGVSQSPSNKVTEKGKDVELRCDPISGHTALYWYRQSLGQGLEFLIYFQGNSAPDKSGLPSDRFSAERTGGSVSTLTIQRTQQEDSAVYLCASSLTGGHSPLHFGNGTRLTVT.

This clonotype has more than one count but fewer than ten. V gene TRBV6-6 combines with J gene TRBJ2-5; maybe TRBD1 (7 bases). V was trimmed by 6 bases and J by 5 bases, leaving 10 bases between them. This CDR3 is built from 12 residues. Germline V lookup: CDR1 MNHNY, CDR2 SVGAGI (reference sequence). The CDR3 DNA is TGTGCCAGCAGGCGGGACAGTGAGACCCAGTACTTC. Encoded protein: CASRRDSETQYF.

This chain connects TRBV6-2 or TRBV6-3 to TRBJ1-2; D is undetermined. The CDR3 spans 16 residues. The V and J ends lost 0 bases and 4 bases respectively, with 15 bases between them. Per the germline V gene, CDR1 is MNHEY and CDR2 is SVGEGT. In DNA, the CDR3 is TGTGCCAGCAGTTACTCTCCCTACCGGGGAGGCTATGGCTACACCTTC. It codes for CASSYSPYRGGYGYTF.

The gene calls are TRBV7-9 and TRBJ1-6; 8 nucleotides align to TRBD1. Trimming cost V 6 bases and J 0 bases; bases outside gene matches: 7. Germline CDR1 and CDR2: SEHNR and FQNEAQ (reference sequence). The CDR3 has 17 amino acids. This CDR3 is CASSLARGHSYNSPLHF. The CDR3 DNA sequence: TGTGCCAGCAGTCTAGCCAGGGGGCACTCCTATAATTCACCCCTCCACTTT.